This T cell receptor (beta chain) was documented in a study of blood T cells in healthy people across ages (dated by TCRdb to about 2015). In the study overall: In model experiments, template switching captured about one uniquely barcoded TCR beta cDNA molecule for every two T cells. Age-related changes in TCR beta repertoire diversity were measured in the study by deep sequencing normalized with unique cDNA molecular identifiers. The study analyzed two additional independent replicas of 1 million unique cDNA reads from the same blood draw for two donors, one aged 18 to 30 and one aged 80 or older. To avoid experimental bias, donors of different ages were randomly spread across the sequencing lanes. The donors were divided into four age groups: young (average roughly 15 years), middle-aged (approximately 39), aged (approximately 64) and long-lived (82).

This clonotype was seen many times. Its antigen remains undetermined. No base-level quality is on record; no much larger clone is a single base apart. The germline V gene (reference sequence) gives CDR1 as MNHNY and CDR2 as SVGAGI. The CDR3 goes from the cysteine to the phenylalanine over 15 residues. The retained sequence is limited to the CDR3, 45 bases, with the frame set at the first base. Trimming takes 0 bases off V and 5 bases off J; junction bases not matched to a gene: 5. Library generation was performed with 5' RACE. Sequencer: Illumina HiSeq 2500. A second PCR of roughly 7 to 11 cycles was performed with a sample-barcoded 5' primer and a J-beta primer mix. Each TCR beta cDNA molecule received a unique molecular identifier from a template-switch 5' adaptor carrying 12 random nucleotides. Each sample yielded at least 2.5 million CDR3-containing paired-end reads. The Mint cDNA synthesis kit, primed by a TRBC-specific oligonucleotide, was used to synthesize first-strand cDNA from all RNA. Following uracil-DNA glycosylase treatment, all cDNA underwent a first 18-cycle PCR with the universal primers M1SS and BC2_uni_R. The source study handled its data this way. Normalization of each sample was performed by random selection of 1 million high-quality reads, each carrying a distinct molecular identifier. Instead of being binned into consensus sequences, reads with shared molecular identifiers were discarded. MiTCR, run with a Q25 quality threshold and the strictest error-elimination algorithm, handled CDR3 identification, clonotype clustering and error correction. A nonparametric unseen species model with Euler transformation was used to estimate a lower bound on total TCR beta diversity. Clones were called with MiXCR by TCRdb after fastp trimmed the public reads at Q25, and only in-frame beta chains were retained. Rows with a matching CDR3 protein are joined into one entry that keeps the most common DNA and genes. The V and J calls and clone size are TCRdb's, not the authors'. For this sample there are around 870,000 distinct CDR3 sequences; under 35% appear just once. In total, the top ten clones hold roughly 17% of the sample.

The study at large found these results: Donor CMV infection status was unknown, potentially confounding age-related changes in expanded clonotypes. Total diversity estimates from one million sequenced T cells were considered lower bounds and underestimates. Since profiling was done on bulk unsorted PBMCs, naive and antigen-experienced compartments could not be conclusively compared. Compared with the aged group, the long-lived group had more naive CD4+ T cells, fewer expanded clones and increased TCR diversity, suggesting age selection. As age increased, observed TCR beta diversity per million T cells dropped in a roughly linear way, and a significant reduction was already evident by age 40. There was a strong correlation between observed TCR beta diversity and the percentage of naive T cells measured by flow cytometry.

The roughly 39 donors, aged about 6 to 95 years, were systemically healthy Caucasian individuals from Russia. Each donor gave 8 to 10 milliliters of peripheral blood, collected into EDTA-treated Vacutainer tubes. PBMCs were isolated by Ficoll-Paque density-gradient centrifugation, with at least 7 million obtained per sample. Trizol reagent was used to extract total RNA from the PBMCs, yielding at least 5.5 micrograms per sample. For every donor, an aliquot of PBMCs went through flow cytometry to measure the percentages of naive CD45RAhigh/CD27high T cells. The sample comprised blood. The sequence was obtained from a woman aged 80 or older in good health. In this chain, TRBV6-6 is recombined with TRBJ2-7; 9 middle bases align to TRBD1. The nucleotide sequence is TGTGCCAGCAGTTACTCGATGGGACAGGGACACGAGCAGTACTTC. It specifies CASSYSMGQGHEQYF.